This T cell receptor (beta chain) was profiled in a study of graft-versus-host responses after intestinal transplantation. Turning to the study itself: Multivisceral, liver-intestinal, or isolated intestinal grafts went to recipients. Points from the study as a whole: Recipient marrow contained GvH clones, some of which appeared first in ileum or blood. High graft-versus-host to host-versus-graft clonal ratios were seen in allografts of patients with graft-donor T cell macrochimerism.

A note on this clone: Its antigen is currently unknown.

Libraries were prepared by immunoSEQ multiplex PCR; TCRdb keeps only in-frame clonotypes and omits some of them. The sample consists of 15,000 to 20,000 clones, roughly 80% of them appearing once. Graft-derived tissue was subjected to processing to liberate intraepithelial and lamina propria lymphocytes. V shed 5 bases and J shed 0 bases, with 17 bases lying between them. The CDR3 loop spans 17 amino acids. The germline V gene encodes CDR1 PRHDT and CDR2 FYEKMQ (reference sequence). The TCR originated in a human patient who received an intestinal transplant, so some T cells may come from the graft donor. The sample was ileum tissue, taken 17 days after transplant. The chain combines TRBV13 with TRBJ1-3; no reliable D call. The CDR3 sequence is CASSPPRFSNSGNTIYF. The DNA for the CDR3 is TGTGCCAGCAGCCCACCTCGCTTTTCAAACTCTGGAAACACCATATATTTT.